This T cell receptor (beta chain) appears in the sequencing data of a study of blood T cell repertoires in COVID-19. Across the study: PBMCs, B-cell-depleted T cells, or T cells were the source of the cDNA or gDNA that made up the material.

Losses at the gene ends were 3 bases for V and 2 bases for J; bases not matched to a gene: 0. Germline V CDR1 and CDR2: SGHRS, YFSETQ. The CDR3 spans 15 residues. Generated by immunoSEQ multiplex PCR, the TCRdb table keeps only in-frame clones and is missing some. Of more than 200,000 clones in the sample, 84% were seen once. J is TRBJ1-6 and V is TRBV5-1; 9 nucleotides line up with TRBD1. This TCR derives from a man aged 60 to 69 who had recovered from COVID-19. The sequenced sample consisted of PBMCs or T cells enriched from blood (not recorded which). The DNA of the CDR3 is TGCGCCAGCAGCTGGACAGGGGCCTATAATTCACCCCTCCACTTT. The encoded protein is CASSWTGAYNSPLHF.